The source of this T cell receptor beta chain is a study of blood T cell repertoires in COVID-19 (dated by TCRdb to 2018 to 2020). For the study in its entirety: Collaborator samples came from the United States, Italy and Spain and covered acute and convalescent phases of COVID-19. The material from the prospective study consisted of cDNA or gDNA derived from T cells, B-cell-depleted T cells, or PBMCs. Subjects who had been exposed to COVID-19, were actively infected with it, or had recovered from it provided the deeply sampled blood TCRbeta repertoires that made up the dataset. The repertoires were made available in a free public database intended to serve as a resource for research on the immune response to SARS-CoV-2. Samples were obtained from the ongoing ImmuneRACE study (first 160 participants) and from some 1,300 subjects provided by 6 global collaborators. A de-identified subject ID, COVID-19 status, age in years and sex were almost always included in the sample metadata. Where HLA class I and class II types were available, the types were taken from metadata supplied by the sample provider, not from assay-based typing.

The immunoSEQ Assay, a bias-controlled multiplex PCR, was used to amplify TCRbeta CDR3 regions from genomic DNA. The authors' pipeline ran thus. The number of nucleated cells in each sample was estimated by amplification of reference gene primers within the assay. To quantify the absolute abundance of each unique TCRbeta CDR3 rearrangement, sequence reads were collapsed and filtered. Productive Simpson clonality was computed per sample as the square root of Simpson's diversity index over productive rearrangements. TCRdb carries this immuneACCESS record with in-frame sequences only. Its versions omit some clonotypes, under half of them owing to an unresolved V gene in the studies checked, with the rest unexplained. From that table come the V and J calls and clone size; the DNA was used to work out D and trimming. This sample is represented by tens of thousands of clones; more than 65% of them were singletons. 3.1% of the sample goes to the ten largest clones.

The paper's findings and limits, for the study overall: Clinical and demographic metadata were provided uncurated, with the amount varying by source and participant.

V is cut back by 3 bases and J by 5 bases, with 10 bases in the junction unmatched. According to the germline V gene, CDR1 reads SGDLS and CDR2 reads YYNGEE. From its cysteine to its phenylalanine, the CDR3 spans 15 amino acids. Just the 45-base CDR3 DNA is kept, in frame starting at base 1. One collaborating source in Seattle enrolled patients while the patients were actively infected and followed the patients over time throughout the course of disease. Collaborating institutions collected whole blood in K2EDTA tubes following their own protocols. Collaborator samples were shipped for TCRbeta analysis as frozen whole blood, isolated PBMCs, or DNA extracted from either sample type. Comments on this clone: Its antigen is currently not known. One base away there is no much larger clone; base qualities are not given.

The sequence is built from TRBV9 and TRBJ2-5; TRBD2 agrees with 7 junctional bases. This TCR came from a man in his 70s with COVID-19, enrolled during active disease. The sample consisted of peripheral blood. The sequenced DNA: TGTGCCAGCAGCGCGGACGGGGGGTCATGGGAGACCCAGTACTTC. This sequence encodes CASSADGGSWETQYF.